This T cell receptor (beta chain) was sequenced during a study of blood T cell repertoires in COVID-19. Background on the study: COVID-19 samples from acute and convalescent phases originated in the United States, Italy and Spain. PBMCs, B-cell-depleted T cells, or T cells were the source of the cDNA or gDNA that made up the material.

Per the original data handling: Scientists estimated how many nucleated cells there were by amplifying reference gene primers. This table comes from immunoSEQ multiplex PCR, and its TCRdb copy is limited to in-frame clones, with some not included. V, J and clone size derive from that table, while D and trimming were established from the DNA sequence. The table shows just over 70,000 clones, with 75% to 85% occurring only once. CDR1 KGHSH and CDR2 LQKENI come from the germline V gene. The CDR3 length is 13 residues. The V and J ends lost 4 bases and 7 bases respectively, with 11 bases between them. The receptor's source is a man in his 70s who had recovered from COVID-19. This rearrangement joins TRBV18 to TRBJ2-1; perhaps TRBD1 as D (6 bases). The source material was peripheral blood. CDR3 coding DNA: TGTGCCAGCTCACTGGACAGACTGAATGAGCAGTTCTTC. Its protein product is CASSLDRLNEQFF.